This TCR beta chain was identified during a study of cytomegalovirus exposure and HLA in healthy donors (dated by TCRdb to the late 2010s). Turning to the overall study: An earlier analysis of several hundred of the donors reported more than 250 Gb of sequence data and 120 million or so unique TCR beta sequences from about 180 million T cells. Both class I and class II loci were covered by HLA typing, at four-digit resolution. Because of strong linkage in the cohort, roughly five DR-DQ haplotypes were treated as single units for association and clustering. A later analysis re-analyzed previously published TCR beta repertoires from 550 to 700 donors and added high-resolution HLA genotyping to study TCR occurrence patterns. Donor age, sex, ethnicity and CMV serostatus were collected together with the repertoire data. Across some 400 genotyped donors of the cohort, an average of roughly 250,000 unique TCR beta nucleotide sequences per donor were sequenced, and roughly a sixth of those sequences were non-productive. Typing coverage varied by locus: roughly 620-630 donors for A, B, C, DRB1 and DQB1; 522 for DQA1; around 570 for DPA1; roughly 470 for DPB1. To predict cytomegalovirus infection status, the study brought together high-throughput TCR immunosequencing, statistical association of individual TCRs with disease status, and machine learning. An early release that covered about 600 HLA-typed donors contained approximately 320 gigabases of sequencing data and some 87 million unique TCR sequences. Among the 398 genotyped donors, around 79% belonged to the genetic ancestry cluster associated with self-reported Caucasian donors. All discovery cohort repertoires had been generated on a single sequencing platform. Rather than drawing on any new phenotypic data, the later analysis identified candidate immune exposures from TCR beta sequences and the way those sequences occurred across donors. An earlier analysis of more than 450 of the donors used high-throughput TCR beta sequencing to judge whether each TCR beta V gene segment behaved as functional or pseudogenic. A separate validation cohort of 100 to 150 different subjects was used in addition to the approximately 610-subject first cohort. The T cell repertoires of roughly 660 subjects were profiled by immunosequencing and related to cytomegalovirus serostatus. In a later genetic analysis, genome-wide SNP genotypes for about three fifths of the roughly 670 donors were used, and that subset was treated as a discovery cohort. The aim of the study was to test whether cataloging public T cell receptors could identify signatures of past pathogen exposure. The paper as a whole reports these results and caveats: Correlated functional status among segregating V segments might be attributable to linkage disequilibrium, but an unknown experimental factor could not be ruled out. Because the 87-base-pair reads could not distinguish some IMGT-functional V segments, including TRBV6-2 and TRBV6-3, those segments were excluded. Three of the identified cytomegalovirus-associated TCR beta chains were confirmed in vitro to be specific for cytomegalovirus antigens. The sequencing pipeline was judged likely to have produced a cluster of highly shared sequence variants as a technical artifact. The earlier analysis of some 540 of the donors excluded over 15 rarely observed V segments, including chromosome 9 orphons, because counts were too low. The study listed 164 TCR beta chains as associated with cytomegalovirus. The presence/absence analyses assumed that sequencing depth was roughly uniform across donors, and that assumption may not be true. In a later genetic analysis, a missense DCLRE1C variant was associated with V-gene and J-gene trimming of TCR beta chains, and the association was replicated in an independent cohort. A further reported finding was that TCR beta sequences accurately predicted the HLA-A and HLA-B alleles for most subjects in the first cohort. The authors suggested that the approach could potentially be generalized to other disease states and immunological phenotypes. HLA typing was unavailable for some donors at each locus, so association tests used only the typed subset. A later analysis found that HLA-associated TCR beta chains were more clonally expanded and had lower generation probabilities than equally common non-associated chains. A later analysis found that TCR association rates varied across HLA loci, with DRB1 alleles showing the most associated TCRs and HLA-C alleles the fewest. At a false discovery rate of 0.05, a later analysis linked 16,951 TCR beta sequences to specific HLA alleles. Most TCR sequences were seen in very few donors, while some public TCRs were found in many individuals. In a later analysis, several top co-occurrence clusters were reported to appear linked to parvovirus B19, influenza, CMV and Epstein-Barr virus. Only TCR beta chains were sequenced in this cohort, and the absence of alpha or paired-chain data limited detectable features. An earlier analysis of approximately 530 of the donors showed that most TCR beta V segments appeared in productive rearrangements either about 87% or about 30% of the time, which broadly matched IMGT annotations. Most CMV-associated TCR beta chains appeared to be HLA-restricted in a later analysis, and the HLA associations seemed to be driven largely by CMV exposure. When HLA alleles, especially DR and DQ, strongly co-occurred, TCR associations were difficult to assign to individual alleles. The classifier was reported to diagnose cytomegalovirus status with high specificity and sensitivity in both the original and validation cohorts. The only immune exposure information available for the cohort was CMV serostatus. According to a later genetic analysis, donors in an Asian-associated ancestry cluster had fewer N-insertions in productive TCRs than the approximately 700-donor mean.

The CDR3 holds 12 amino acids from the cysteine to the phenylalanine. The retained sequence is limited to the CDR3, 36 bases, with the frame set at the first base. Reading the germline V gene gives CDR1 ENHRY and CDR2 SYGVKD. V sheds 4 bases and J sheds 7 bases, leaving 10 bases between their ends. The cohort was made up of 666 healthy bone marrow donors. Cohort members were all nominally healthy when sampled, although unrecorded immune exposures were likely present. The donor tested CMV seronegative, placing the donor among the 350 to 400 seronegative members of the cohort. Each donor provided a peripheral blood sample, and peripheral blood mononuclear cells were used for TCR beta sequencing. Genomic DNA extraction from the blood cell samples was performed with the Qiagen DNeasy Blood Extraction Kit. As for this clone: What this receptor recognizes is not known.

Library prep was done by the immunoSEQ multiplex PCR assay. The multiplex PCR relied on a mix of 60 forward primers for TCR Vbeta segments and 13 reverse primers for TCR Jbeta segments. Amplification of the CDR3 region of rearranged TCR beta genes was performed with a multiplex PCR assay on genomic DNA. On the Illumina HiSeq System, the amplified TCR beta libraries were sequenced as 87-base-pair reads. In the original analysis: Across the 500 to 750 repertoires, a later analysis counted approximately 83 million unique TCR beta chains, approximately 10 million of which were shared by at least two donors. Raw reads were error-corrected and collapsed into unique sequences with a nearest-neighbor algorithm that merged closely related sequences to remove PCR and sequencing errors. CDR3 sequences were aligned to IMGT reference sequences to assign V, D and J gene segments. For a sequence to be retained, a match of at least six nucleotides to both a V gene segment and a J gene segment was required. A rearrangement was called productive if the CDR3 had no stop codons and remained in frame with V and J, and every other rearrangement was called non-productive. Following IMGT convention, CDR3 was defined as the stretch from the second conserved V-encoded cysteine to the conserved J-encoded phenylalanine. Sequences without an unambiguous match to a single V gene segment were excluded from the earlier analysis of a few hundred of the donors. An earlier analysis of fewer than 650 of the donors classified V segments as functional when productive rearrangements were above 56.7% and as segregating when the standard deviation between donors was above 5%. A statistical classification framework was developed to diagnose cytomegalovirus status using the catalog of TCR beta chain sequences. In a later analysis, V and J genes were assigned by comparing TCR nucleotide sequences against IMGT/GENE-DB human TR gene sequences. Using the TCRdist pipeline, a later analysis assigned CDR3 sequences along with most-parsimonious VDJ recombination scenarios. In a later analysis, each TCR beta chain was defined by its CDR3 amino acid sequence together with its V-gene family, and reads without a unique V-gene family were excluded. To address suspected cross-contamination and a sequencing artifact, a later analysis removed some 620 highly shared, low-generation-probability nucleotide sequences. In a later analysis, a clonal expansion index was calculated for each public chain from normalized within-repertoire ranks of inferred template counts. A later analysis computed generation probabilities with a VDJ recombination model fitted to out-of-frame rearrangements, and checked the results against IGoR. In a later analysis, TCR-TCR, TCR-HLA and TCR-CMV co-occurrence was scored with hypergeometric tests, and a repertoire-size bias correction was applied to TCR pairs. False discovery rates were estimated in a later analysis by permuting HLA or CMV assignments 20 times. In a later analysis, co-occurring TCRs were grouped using DBSCAN, and TCRdist sequence similarity was added for clustering within HLA-allele-positive subsets. Co-occurrence clustering excluded repertoires with fewer than 30,000 or more than 120,000 public chains, plus five with anomalous nucleotide sharing. TCRdb stores this immuneACCESS table with in-frame sequences only. Part of the clones is absent; in the studies checked, under half of the shortfall reflects unresolved V genes, and no reason is known for the rest. The D gene and trimming were derived from the DNA, and the V and J assignments and clone size from that table. Per the sample table, the count is about 170,000 clones. 1% to 1.5% of the sample belongs to the ten largest clones.

This receptor was obtained from a woman aged 55-70 years in good health and CMV-seronegative. The receptor chain draws on TRBV10-3 and TRBJ1-1; the D gene identity is not certain. The sample was PBMCs. The DNA sequence is as follows: TGTGCCATCAGTGGGCAGAACCGTGAAGCTTTCTTT. The encoded protein is CAISGQNREAFF.